This is a list of T cell receptor beta chains from one sample in a study of OX40 agonist ivuxolimab in advanced cancers. TCRdb's table, derived via immunoSEQ multiplex PCR, lists solely in-frame clones and lacks some. The table lists 100,000 to 150,000 clones, under 95% of them singletons. The starting material was CD4+ or CD8+ T cells sorted from blood, obtained in a trial of the OX40 agonist ivuxolimab. These receptors all stem from an adult with an advanced solid tumor such as melanoma, head and neck, liver or kidney cancer. CDR3s include the opening cysteine and the closing phenylalanine or tryptophan. Fields, in order: clone size, J gene, V gene, D gene, CDR3 DNA, CDR3 protein. The D gene is left open where the match is weak. The listing skips clone size in some rows; elsewhere it reads once, few, many or a size class.

clone size: .; J gene: TRBJ2-7; V gene: TRBV7-8; D gene: .; CDR3 DNA: TGTGCCAGCAGCTTAAAATGGCGACATACCTACGAGCAGTACTTC; CDR3 protein: CASSLKWRHTYEQYF
clone size: .; J gene: TRBJ1-2; V gene: TRBV9; D gene: TRBD1; CDR3 DNA: TGTGCCAGCAGCGCTGGGACAGCGCCAGCTAACTATGGCTACACCTTC; CDR3 protein: CASSAGTAPANYGYTF
clone size: .; J gene: TRBJ2-1; V gene: TRBV5-4; D gene: TRBD2; CDR3 DNA: TGTGCCAGCAGCTCGGGACTAGCGGGAGGCAATGAGCAGTTCTTC; CDR3 protein: CASSSGLAGGNEQFF
clone size: .; J gene: TRBJ2-7; V gene: TRBV15; D gene: TRBD1; CDR3 DNA: TGTGCCACCAGCAGGACAGGGTTCTACGAGCAGTACTTC; CDR3 protein: CATSRTGFYEQYF
clone size: .; J gene: TRBJ2-7; V gene: TRBV9; D gene: TRBD2; CDR3 DNA: TGTGCCAGCAGCTCGGGACTAGCTGGCGAGCAGTACTTC; CDR3 protein: CASSSGLAGEQYF
clone size: .; J gene: TRBJ2-2; V gene: TRBV11-2; D gene: TRBD2; CDR3 DNA: TGTGCCAGCAGCCTTCTAGCGGGAGACGCCGGGGAGCTGTTTTTT; CDR3 protein: CASSLLAGDAGELFF
clone size: once; J gene: TRBJ2-1; V gene: TRBV28; D gene: TRBD2; CDR3 DNA: TGTGCCAGCAGTACAACTAGCGGGAGGGCCTGGGAGCAGTTCTTC; CDR3 protein: CASSTTSGRAWEQFF
clone size: few; J gene: TRBJ2-1; V gene: TRBV2; D gene: TRBD2; CDR3 DNA: TGTGCCAGCAGGGGTAGCGGGAGGGCCGCGGGGCACAATGAGCAGTTCTTC; CDR3 protein: CASRGSGRAAGHNEQFF
clone size: .; J gene: TRBJ1-1; V gene: TRBV5-1; D gene: TRBD1; CDR3 DNA: TGCGCCAGCAGCTCCTGGACAGGGGAGGTCGAGACTGAAGCTTTCTTT; CDR3 protein: CASSSWTGEVETEAFF
clone size: .; J gene: TRBJ1-5; V gene: TRBV7-2; D gene: .; CDR3 DNA: TGTGCCAGCAGCTTAGCTCCGGATCAGCCCCAGCATTTT; CDR3 protein: CASSLAPDQPQHF
clone size: .; J gene: TRBJ1-2; V gene: TRBV7-3; D gene: .; CDR3 DNA: TGTGCCAGCAGCATTTCCCCATCGGGTGACGGCTACACCTTC; CDR3 protein: CASSISPSGDGYTF
clone size: .; J gene: TRBJ1-5; V gene: TRBV6-5; D gene: TRBD1; CDR3 DNA: TGTGCCAGCAGTTACTCAGGGACAGGGAATCAGCCCCAGCATTTT; CDR3 protein: CASSYSGTGNQPQHF
clone size: .; J gene: TRBJ1-1; V gene: TRBV11-2; D gene: .; CDR3 DNA: TGTGCCAGCAGCTTAGCGGGGGGGAACATGAACACTGAAGCTTTCTTT; CDR3 protein: CASSLAGGNMNTEAFF
clone size: .; J gene: TRBJ2-3; V gene: TRBV9; D gene: .; CDR3 DNA: TGTGCCAGCAGCGTAGATTTAGAGAGCACAGATACGCAGTATTTT; CDR3 protein: CASSVDLESTDTQYF
clone size: .; J gene: TRBJ2-1; V gene: TRBV19; D gene: TRBD2; CDR3 DNA: TGTGCCAGTAGTATACTAGCGGGAAGGAATGAGCAGTTCTTC; CDR3 protein: CASSILAGRNEQFF
clone size: .; J gene: TRBJ1-4; V gene: TRBV10-1; D gene: .; CDR3 DNA: TGCGCCAGCAGTGAGTCGACTAGAAGTGAAAAACTGTTTTTT; CDR3 protein: CASSESTRSEKLFF
clone size: once; J gene: TRBJ2-3; V gene: TRBV18; D gene: .; CDR3 DNA: TGTGCCAGCTCACCCCAGGGGACCTACTGGGGCCCAGATACGCAGTATTTT; CDR3 protein: CASSPQGTYWGPDTQYF
clone size: .; J gene: TRBJ2-5; V gene: TRBV30; D gene: .; CDR3 DNA: TGTGCCTGGAGTGTCTCCGGGCGGGGTTTCGGTCAAGAGACCCAGTACTTC; CDR3 protein: CAWSVSGRGFGQETQYF
clone size: .; J gene: TRBJ2-7; V gene: TRBV7-9; D gene: .; CDR3 DNA: TGTGCCAGCAGCTTAGCAGTCGGGGCTATAGACTACGAGCAGTACTTC; CDR3 protein: CASSLAVGAIDYEQYF
clone size: .; J gene: TRBJ1-4; V gene: TRBV7-9; D gene: TRBD1; CDR3 DNA: TGTGCCATAGGGGACAGGGGTCGTGAAAAACTGTTTTTT; CDR3 protein: CAIGDRGREKLFF
clone size: .; J gene: TRBJ2-7; V gene: TRBV7-2; D gene: TRBD2; CDR3 DNA: TGTGCCAGCAGCTTACGACTAGCGGGGGGCGACGAGCAGTACTTC; CDR3 protein: CASSLRLAGGDEQYF
clone size: .; J gene: TRBJ2-7; V gene: TRBV7-3; D gene: TRBD2; CDR3 DNA: TGTGCCAGCAGCTTAGAACTAGCGGGACACGAGCAGTACTTC; CDR3 protein: CASSLELAGHEQYF
clone size: .; J gene: TRBJ2-1; V gene: TRBV12-5; D gene: .; CDR3 DNA: TGTGCTAGTGGTTTGACCTACCTAGTCGGGTCACGCAATGAGCAGTTCTTC; CDR3 protein: CASGLTYLVGSRNEQFF
clone size: .; J gene: TRBJ2-3; V gene: TRBV5-4; D gene: TRBD2; CDR3 DNA: TGTGCCAGCAGCCTGACTAGCGGGAGCCCTGATACGCAGTATTTT; CDR3 protein: CASSLTSGSPDTQYF
clone size: .; J gene: TRBJ2-2; V gene: TRBV28; D gene: .; CDR3 DNA: TGTGCCAGCAGTTTATATGGCAGACCGGGGAGGAACACCGGGGAGCTGTTTTTT; CDR3 protein: CASSLYGRPGRNTGELFF
clone size: .; J gene: TRBJ2-5; V gene: TRBV7-9; D gene: .; CDR3 DNA: TGTGCCAGCAGCTTAAGGGGACCTAACAGAGAGACCCAGTACTTC; CDR3 protein: CASSLRGPNRETQYF
clone size: .; J gene: TRBJ2-1; V gene: TRBV28; D gene: .; CDR3 DNA: TGTGCCAGCAGCCGCAACAGGGTGAACAATGAGCAGTTCTTC; CDR3 protein: CASSRNRVNNEQFF
clone size: .; J gene: TRBJ2-3; V gene: TRBV5-1; D gene: .; CDR3 DNA: TGCGCCAGCAGCTCTCAGGGGGATACGCAGTATTTT; CDR3 protein: CASSSQGDTQYF
clone size: .; J gene: TRBJ1-1; V gene: TRBV7-3; D gene: .; CDR3 DNA: TGTGCCAGCAGCTTAACGGGTCAGGACAGACAAGCTTTCTTT; CDR3 protein: CASSLTGQDRQAFF
clone size: .; J gene: TRBJ2-1; V gene: TRBV5-1; D gene: .; CDR3 DNA: TGCGCCAGCAGCTTGGATGAGAGTTCCTACAATGAGCAGTTCTTC; CDR3 protein: CASSLDESSYNEQFF
clone size: .; J gene: TRBJ2-1; V gene: TRBV7-3; D gene: TRBD2; CDR3 DNA: TGTGCCAGCAGCTCTGAGGCTAGCGGGAGCTACAATGAGCAGTTCTTC; CDR3 protein: CASSSEASGSYNEQFF
clone size: .; J gene: TRBJ2-2; V gene: TRBV2; D gene: TRBD1; CDR3 DNA: TGTGCCAGCTTGGACAGGCTGTGGGCCGGGGAGCTGTTTTTT; CDR3 protein: CASLDRLWAGELFF
clone size: .; J gene: TRBJ1-6; V gene: TRBV30; D gene: TRBD1; CDR3 DNA: TGTGCCTGGAGTCTAACGACAGGGAGCTCCTATAATTCACCCCTCCACTTT; CDR3 protein: CAWSLTTGSSYNSPLHF
clone size: .; J gene: TRBJ2-3; V gene: TRBV28; D gene: .; CDR3 DNA: TGTGCCAGCAGCACACCTGGGGCTAGCTCGGATACGCAGTATTTT; CDR3 protein: CASSTPGASSDTQYF
clone size: .; J gene: TRBJ2-7; V gene: TRBV11-3; D gene: .; CDR3 DNA: TGTGCCAGCAGCTTAGGAGGGGCGGTCGAGCAGTACTTC; CDR3 protein: CASSLGGAVEQYF
clone size: .; J gene: TRBJ1-3; V gene: TRBV10-2; D gene: .; CDR3 DNA: TGCGCCAGCAGCAAACAGGGAAGTGGAAACACCATATATTTT; CDR3 protein: CASSKQGSGNTIYF